This is a list of T cell receptor beta chains from one sample in a study of blood T cell repertoires in COVID-19. Libraries were prepared by immunoSEQ multiplex PCR; TCRdb keeps only in-frame clonotypes and omits some of them. The data contain some 27,000 clones, roughly 76% of them singletons. Sequencing was done on a sample of peripheral blood. The origin of the receptors is a man aged 65 to 85 with acute or convalescent COVID-19. The CDR3 runs from the conserved cysteine through the conserved F or W. D genes are given only for firm matches. The size of a clone is reported for some rows only, either as once, few or many, or as a class for expanded clones.

>.|TRBD1|TRBJ2-1|TRBV5-1
TGCGCCAGCAGCGCCGGGACAGGGGCTTACAATGAGCAGTTCTTC
CASSAGTGAYNEQFF
>once|TRBD1|TRBJ1-2|TRBV27
TGTGCCAGCAGTTTAAGGTTAGGGACAGGGGGCAGTCCTAACTATGGCTACACCTTC
CASSLRLGTGGSPNYGYTF
>.|TRBD2|TRBJ2-1|TRBV10-3
TGTGCCATCAGTGAGTCGGGACTAGCGAAAAACAATGAGCAGTTCTTC
CAISESGLAKNNEQFF
>.|TRBD1|TRBJ1-5|TRBV4-3
TGCGCCAGCAGCCAGGATAGGGACAGCAGGCAGCCCCAGCATTTT
CASSQDRDSRQPQHF
>.|TRBD2|TRBJ2-3|TRBV10-3
TGTGCCATCAGTGAAACTAGCGGGGATATCCACACACTCACAGATACGCAGTATTTT
CAISETSGDIHTLTDTQYF
>.|TRBD1|TRBJ1-2|TRBV28
TGTGCCAGCAGTTCCGGACAGGGGGCAGTCGGCTACACCTTC
CASSSGQGAVGYTF
>.|.|TRBJ2-1|TRBV30
TGTGCCTGGAGCGGACTTCCCAAAAATTTGAATGAGCAGTTCTTC
CAWSGLPKNLNEQFF
>.|TRBD2|TRBJ2-7|TRBV3-1/TRBV3-2
TGTGCCAGCAGCCGAATTAGCGGGGGGGCCCACGAGCAGTACTTC
CASSRISGGAHEQYF
>.|.|TRBJ2-7|TRBV19
TGTGCCAGTAGTATCTTACTGGGCCAGGGGAACTACGAGCAGTACTTC
CASSILLGQGNYEQYF
>.|TRBD1|TRBJ2-2|TRBV28
TGTGCCAGCACAGGGGGAAACACCGGGGAGCTGTTTTTT
CASTGGNTGELFF
>.|.|TRBJ1-2|TRBV7-2
TGTGCCAGCAGCGCCAATCAGAGGTTGGGCTACACCTTC
CASSANQRLGYTF
>.|.|TRBJ2-2|TRBV12-3/TRBV12-4
TGTGCCAGTCAAAGAGCGAACACCGGGGAGCTGTTTTTT
CASQRANTGELFF
>.|TRBD1|TRBJ1-1|TRBV18
TGTGCCAGCTCTCAGGACAGGGGAAGCGTGAACACTGAAGCTTTCTTT
CASSQDRGSVNTEAFF
>.|.|TRBJ1-2|TRBV6-6
TGTGCCAGCAGTTACCCCGGGTTCGCCTACTATGGCTACACCTTC
CASSYPGFAYYGYTF
>.|TRBD2|TRBJ2-1|TRBV5-1
TGCGCCAGCAGGGGCGGGACTAGTGCCAATGAGCAGTTCTTC
CASRGGTSANEQFF
>once|.|TRBJ2-5|TRBV11-3
TGTGCCAGCAGCCAAGGTCGGGGATTAATTCAGACCCAGTACTTC
CASSQGRGLIQTQYF
>.|.|TRBJ1-1|TRBV5-4
TGTGCCAGCACCTCCGGGGCGGGAGGGTACACTGAAGCTTTCTTT
CASTSGAGGYTEAFF
>few|.|TRBJ1-4|TRBV27
TGTGCCAGCAGCGGGGGGCCGGGAGATGAAAAACTGTTTTTT
CASSGGPGDEKLFF
>few|TRBD2|TRBJ2-1|TRBV7-9
TGTGCCAGCAGCTTATGGTCTAGCGGGAGAGGTATAATTAACAATGAGCAGTTCTTC
CASSLWSSGRGIINNEQFF
>.|.|TRBJ1-3|TRBV6-1
TGTGCCAGCAGTGACGGAGCGGTCTCTGGAAACACCATATATTTT
CASSDGAVSGNTIYF
>once|TRBD1|TRBJ1-6|TRBV6-1
TGTGCCAGCAGGCCCGACAGGGGGGTTTCACCCCTCCACTTT
CASRPDRGVSPLHF
>.|TRBD2|TRBJ2-3|TRBV28
TGTGCCACCGACCGACTAGCGGGGACAGATACGCAGTATTTT
CATDRLAGTDTQYF
>.|.|TRBJ2-5|TRBV6-2/TRBV6-3
TGTGCCAGCAGTCGTCAAGAGACCCAGTACTTC
CASSRQETQYF
>.|.|TRBJ2-6|TRBV9
TGTGCCAGCAGCCAAAGGGAGCTTGGGGCCAACGTCCTGACTTTC
CASSQRELGANVLTF
>.|TRBD1|TRBJ2-4|TRBV5-5
TGTGCCAGCAGCGAGGGGAGTCCAGGGGGCGTTTTGGCCAAAAACATTCAGTACTTC
CASSEGSPGGVLAKNIQYF
>once|.|TRBJ2-6|TRBV29-1
TGCAGCGTGGACCAGGGCTCTGGGGCCAACGTCCTGACTTTC
CSVDQGSGANVLTF
>few|.|TRBJ2-1|TRBV19
TGTGCCAGTAGTATAGGGCAGGGTACTTACAATGAGCAGTTCTTC
CASSIGQGTYNEQFF
>few|.|TRBJ2-1|TRBV19
TGTGCCAGTAGTATAGCCCTGCGTCTTCCCTACAATGAGCAGTTCTTC
CASSIALRLPYNEQFF
>.|TRBD2|TRBJ2-7|TRBV4-1
TGCGCCAGCAGCCACTCCGCCCTTAGCGGGACCCCCTACGAGCAGTACTTC
CASSHSALSGTPYEQYF
>once|.|TRBJ2-3|TRBV19
TGTGCCAGTAGTCGTCTTGACACTAGCACAGATACGCAGTATTTT
CASSRLDTSTDTQYF
>few|.|TRBJ1-3|TRBV7-2
TGTGCCAGCAGCCCACAATTGGGGGCTTTTGGAAACACCATATATTTT
CASSPQLGAFGNTIYF
>.|TRBD2|TRBJ2-7|TRBV27
TGTGCCAGCAGTTCAATAGCGGGAGCGGTCTACGAGCAGTACTTC
CASSSIAGAVYEQYF
>.|.|TRBJ1-1|TRBV28
TGTGCCAGCAGTTTGGCACAGAAGAACACTGAAGCTTTCTTT
CASSLAQKNTEAFF
>.|TRBD2|TRBJ2-3|TRBV9
TGTGCCAGCAGCGTTACTAGCGGGGGGGCGGATACGCAGTATTTT
CASSVTSGGADTQYF
>.|.|TRBJ2-3|TRBV12-3/TRBV12-4
TGTGCCAGCAATGAGGGAGGCACAGATACGCAGTATTTT
CASNEGGTDTQYF
>.|.|TRBJ1-1|TRBV5-1
TGCGCCAGCAGCTTGGTCGGTAGAGGCACTGAAGCTTTCTTT
CASSLVGRGTEAFF
>.|.|TRBJ2-7|TRBV6-5
TGTGCCAGCAGGCCCCCCGGGTTCTCCTACGAGCAGTACTTC
CASRPPGFSYEQYF
>.|TRBD1|TRBJ1-1|TRBV19
TGTGCCAGTAGAGCCGGGACAGGCCCTAATGAAGCTTTCTTT
CASRAGTGPNEAFF
>.|TRBD1|TRBJ1-1|TRBV7-2
TGTGCCAGCAGCCCCTCGGGACAGGGAGGGGCTGAAGCTTTCTTT
CASSPSGQGGAEAFF
>.|.|TRBJ2-1|TRBV18
TGTGCCAGCTCACCACCGTGGACAGTCCTGAGGAATGAGCAGTTCTTC
CASSPPWTVLRNEQFF
>.|TRBD2|TRBJ2-3|TRBV6-5
TGTGCCAGCAGTTATAGCGGGGGCACAGATACGCAGTATTTT
CASSYSGGTDTQYF
>few|TRBD2|TRBJ2-1|TRBV9
TGTGCCAGCAGCGTGAGGCGGGGGGCCGAAAATGAGCAGTTCTTC
CASSVRRGAENEQFF
>.|.|TRBJ2-7|TRBV28
TGTGCCAGCAGTGGGGCCTACCCATACGAGCAGTACTTC
CASSGAYPYEQYF
>.|TRBD2|TRBJ2-3|TRBV3-1/TRBV3-2
TGTGCCAGCAGCCAAGGGGGCGGGACTAGCGGCGATACGCAGTATTTT
CASSQGGGTSGDTQYF
>.|.|TRBJ1-2|TRBV19
TGTGCCAGTAGCCCCCAGGGCTTGGACTATGGCTACACCTTC
CASSPQGLDYGYTF
>.|.|TRBJ2-1|TRBV5-1
TGCGCCAGCAGTCAGGGCTTAAACTACAATGAGCAGTTCTTC
CASSQGLNYNEQFF
>.|.|TRBJ1-1|TRBV6-5
TGTGCCAGCAGAAAAGTGGAGGGGAACACTGAAGCTTTCTTT
CASRKVEGNTEAFF
>.|TRBD1|TRBJ1-5|TRBV28
TGTGCCAGCAGTTTCCGGGACAGGGGTTTCGATCAGCCCCAGCATTTT
CASSFRDRGFDQPQHF
>.|TRBD1|TRBJ2-7|TRBV23-1
TGCGCCAGCAGATTAGTCCGGGACAGGGGGTCCGAGCAGTACTTC
CASRLVRDRGSEQYF
>.|.|TRBJ2-2|TRBV11-3
TGTGCCAGCAGCTCGGGTAGAGGGCGGACCGGGGAGCTGTTTTTT
CASSSGRGRTGELFF
>.|.|TRBJ2-7|TRBV28
TGTGCCAGCAGTTCCTCGGTAATTGAGCAGTACTTC
CASSSSVIEQYF
>.|TRBD2|TRBJ2-3|TRBV15
TGTGCCACCCACCCCGCGGGAGAATCAGATACGCAGTATTTT
CATHPAGESDTQYF
>.|TRBD1|TRBJ2-7|TRBV6-5
TGTGCCAGCGGACAGGGTTGGGGGGAGCAGTACTTC
CASGQGWGEQYF
>.|TRBD1|TRBJ1-1|TRBV28
TGTGCCAGCAGTAGGACCGGGACAGGGTGGACTGAAGCTTTCTTT
CASSRTGTGWTEAFF
>.|.|TRBJ2-5|TRBV7-3
TGTGCCAGCAGCTTACAGGGTTTGCTCCAAGAGACCCAGTACTTC
CASSLQGLLQETQYF
>few|.|TRBJ1-3|TRBV19
TGTGCCAGTACCCGCCCGGGGGTGTACGGAAACACCATATATTTT
CASTRPGVYGNTIYF
>.|.|TRBJ1-6|TRBV25-1
TGTGCCAGCATTGGCGGGGGTGGTTCACCCCTCCACTTT
CASIGGGGSPLHF
>.|TRBD1|TRBJ1-4|TRBV4-3
TGCGCCAGCAGCCAAGAGGGTCGAGGGACAGGGAATGAAAAACTGTTTTTT
CASSQEGRGTGNEKLFF